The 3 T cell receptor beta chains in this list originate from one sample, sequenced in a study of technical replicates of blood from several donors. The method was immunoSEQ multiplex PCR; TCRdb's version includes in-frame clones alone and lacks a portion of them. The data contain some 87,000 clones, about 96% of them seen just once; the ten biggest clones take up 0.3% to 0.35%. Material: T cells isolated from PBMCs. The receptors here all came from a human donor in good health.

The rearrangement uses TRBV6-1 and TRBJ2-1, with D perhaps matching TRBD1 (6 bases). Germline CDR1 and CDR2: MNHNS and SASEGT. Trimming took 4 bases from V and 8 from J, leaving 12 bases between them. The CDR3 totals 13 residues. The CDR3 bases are TGTGCCAGCAGTGGGGGGCTTGGATATGAGCAGTTCTTC. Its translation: CASSGGLGYEQFF.

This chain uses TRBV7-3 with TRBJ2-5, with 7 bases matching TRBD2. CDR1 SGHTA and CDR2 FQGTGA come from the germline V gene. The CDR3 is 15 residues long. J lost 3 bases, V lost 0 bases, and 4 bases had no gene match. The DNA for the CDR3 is TGTGCCAGCAGCTTAACCGGTCTAGCGGAAGAGACCCAGTACTTC. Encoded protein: CASSLTGLAEETQYF. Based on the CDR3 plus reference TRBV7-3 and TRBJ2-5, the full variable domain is GAGVSQTPSNKVTEKGKYVELRCDPISGHTALYWYRQSLGQGPEFLIYFQGTGAADDSGLPNDRFFAVRPEGSVSTLKIQRTERGDSAVYLCASSLTGLAEETQYFGPGTRLLVL.

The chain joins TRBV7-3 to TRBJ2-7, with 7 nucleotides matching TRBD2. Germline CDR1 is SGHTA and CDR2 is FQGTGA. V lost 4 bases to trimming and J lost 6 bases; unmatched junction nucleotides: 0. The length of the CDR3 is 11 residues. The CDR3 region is CASSSGGEQYF. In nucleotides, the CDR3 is TGTGCCAGCAGCTCGGGAGGCGAGCAGTACTTC.